The clone carrying this TCR beta chain has just one count. Its antigen is as yet unknown. The entry originates in a study of cytomegalovirus exposure and HLA in healthy donors. Study-wide findings and caveats: Specific recognition of CMV antigens was confirmed in vitro for a few chains (all CMV-associated).

The CDR3 spans 15 residues. The V end lost 0 bases, the J end lost 0 bases, and 9 bases lay between the germline ends. Germline V lookup: CDR1 MGHRA, CDR2 YSYEKL. Primers: 60 Vbeta forward and 13 Jbeta reverse. This table comes from immunoSEQ multiplex PCR, and its TCRdb copy is limited to in-frame clones, with some not included. The repertoire holds fewer than 250,000 clones, with 65% to 90% as singletons. The sample comprised PBMCs. The V gene is TRBV4-1, the J gene TRBJ2-7; possibly TRBD1 for D (6 bases). The TCR originated in a girl aged 10-17 years in good health and CMV-seronegative. CDR3: CASSQDTGSSYEQYF. DNA of the CDR3: TGCGCCAGCAGCCAAGATACAGGGAGCTCCTACGAGCAGTACTTC.